This T cell receptor (beta chain) derives from a study of siplizumab effects on memory and regulatory T cells. This clone was observed a handful of times. Its cognate antigen is unknown. Some clones are missing from TCRdb's copy, which holds only in-frame ones; the method was immunoSEQ multiplex PCR. The sample contains 99,000 or so clones, 85% to 95% of which appear only once. The CDR3 loop spans 13 amino acids. The V and J ends lost 3 bases and 1 base respectively, with 3 bases between them. Germline V gene sequence: CDR1 SNHLY, CDR2 FYNNEI. Study-wide results and caveats: In roughly 75-95% of proliferating CD4+ or CD8+ clones, a naive or memory phenotype could not be assigned.

The chain recombines TRBV2 with TRBJ2-2; D is uncertain. The sample consisted of CD4+ T cells sorted from blood. The receptor was derived from a human donor in good health. The CDR3 sequence: CASSEENTGELFF. CDR3 coding DNA: TGTGCCAGCAGTGAGGAGAACACCGGGGAGCTGTTTTTT.